These T cell receptor beta chains were read from a single sample in a study of control samples from healthy donors and cancer patients. Assay: immunoSEQ multiplex PCR; the TCRdb copy retains only in-frame clones and omits some. The data contain approximately 72,000 clones, around nine tenths of them singletons. The sequenced sample consisted of blood. The receptors were gathered from a man aged 45-65 years in good health. Each CDR3 is given with its conserved first and last residue. The D gene is left open where the match is weak. Part of the rows lack a size; the others show once, few, many or a class for expanded clones.

V	D	size	J	CDR3	DNA
TRBV19	-	-	TRBJ2-5	CASSARGVEETQYF	TGTGCCAGTAGTGCCCGGGGAGTAGAGGAGACCCAGTACTTC
TRBV7-9	-	-	TRBJ2-1	CASSEQGGYNEQFF	TGTGCCAGCAGTGAACAGGGGGGGTACAATGAGCAGTTCTTC
TRBV7-7	TRBD1	-	TRBJ2-1	CASSLQGAAYNEQFF	TGTGCCAGCAGCTTACAGGGGGCGGCATACAATGAGCAGTTCTTC
TRBV10-1	TRBD2	-	TRBJ2-2	CASRAGGPNTGELFF	TGCGCCAGCAGAGCGGGGGGCCCGAACACCGGGGAGCTGTTTTTT
TRBV3-1/TRBV3-2	-	-	TRBJ2-3	CASSQGEPPDTQYF	TGTGCCAGCAGCCAAGGCGAACCCCCAGATACGCAGTATTTT
TRBV6-5	TRBD2	-	TRBJ2-3	CASSYSGGGFTDTQYF	TGTGCCAGCAGTTACTCCGGCGGGGGATTCACAGATACGCAGTATTTT
TRBV6-5	TRBD1	-	TRBJ1-1	CASRITGEGEAFF	TGTGCCAGCAGGATCACAGGGGAAGGTGAAGCTTTCTTT
TRBV13	-	once	TRBJ2-1	CASSLGRQEHRYNEQFF	TGTGCCAGCAGCTTAGGCCGCCAGGAGCATCGGTACAATGAGCAGTTCTTC
TRBV2	-	few	TRBJ1-4	CATSRLSNNEKLFF	TGTGCCACTTCTCGCCTGTCTAATAATGAAAAACTGTTTTTT
TRBV27	-	-	TRBJ1-4	CASSLRDGNEKLFF	TGTGCCAGCAGTTTAAGGGACGGTAATGAAAAACTGTTTTTT
TRBV19	-	-	TRBJ2-4	CASSIGGVENIQYF	TGTGCCAGTAGTATTGGAGGAGTGGAAAACATTCAGTACTTC
TRBV7-3	-	-	TRBJ1-1	CASSLQGRNTEAFF	TGTGCCAGCAGCTTACAGGGGAGGAACACTGAAGCTTTCTTT
TRBV2	-	once	TRBJ2-5	CASSEGLLETQYF	TGTGCCAGCAGTGAAGGGCTCTTGGAGACCCAGTACTTC
TRBV14	TRBD2	-	TRBJ2-1	CASSRGLAKGSYNEQFF	TGTGCCAGCAGCCGAGGACTAGCGAAAGGCTCCTACAATGAGCAGTTCTTC
TRBV7-8	TRBD1	-	TRBJ1-2	CASSLRDRGIYGYTF	TGTGCCAGCAGCTTAAGGGACAGGGGTATCTATGGCTACACCTTC
TRBV25-1	TRBD1	-	TRBJ1-5	CASSQTGVQPQHF	TGTGCCAGCAGCCAGACAGGGGTTCAGCCCCAGCATTTT
TRBV19	-	-	TRBJ1-4	CASSDEGWQPGGAEKLFF	TGTGCCAGTAGTGATGAGGGCTGGCAGCCGGGAGGGGCCGAAAAACTGTTTTTT
TRBV5-1	-	-	TRBJ2-5	CASSFPGTETQYF	TGCGCCAGCAGCTTTCCCGGAACAGAGACCCAGTACTTC
TRBV2	TRBD1	once	TRBJ2-1	CASSWDRGQNEQFF	TGTGCCAGCAGCTGGGACAGGGGGCAAAATGAGCAGTTCTTC
TRBV9	-	-	TRBJ1-3	CASSSSPGGNTIYF	TGTGCCAGCAGCTCATCCCCCGGGGGAAACACCATATATTTT
TRBV5-5	-	-	TRBJ2-7	CASSSQVGGYEQYF	TGTGCCAGCAGCTCCCAGGTTGGGGGTTACGAGCAGTACTTC